This T cell receptor (beta chain) was observed in a study of OX40 agonist ivuxolimab in advanced cancers. Here immunoSEQ multiplex PCR was the method, and the copy in TCRdb shows in-frame clones only, minus some. The sample holds tens of thousands of clones, 85% to 90% seen once. Exclusion of a patient followed from autoimmune disease history or systemic immunosuppression. The CDR3 runs 13 residues. V was shortened by 4 bases and J by 5 bases, with 12 bases between the two germline ends. Germline loops: CDR1 SGDLS, CDR2 YYNGEE. The receptor was isolated from an adult with an advanced solid tumor such as melanoma, head and neck, liver or kidney cancer. Sequenced here: CD4+ or CD8+ T cells sorted from blood, sampled in a trial of the OX40 agonist ivuxolimab. The chain combines TRBV9 with TRBJ2-5; D is unresolved. CDR3 nucleotides: TGTGCCAGCAGCCCTTGGGGTTGGGAGACCCAGTACTTC. It codes for CASSPWGWETQYF.